A selection of T cell receptor beta chains follows, all from one sample in a study of neurological immune-mediated disorders. TCRdb reprocessed the 5' RACE reads with MiXCR, giving one entry per CDR3 protein. The data contain 65,000 to 80,000 distinct CDR3 sequences, over 15% of them seen just once; the ten biggest clones take up 15%. Sequencing used PBMCs. The receptor set was obtained from a woman between 35 and 50 years old in good health. The CDR3 runs from the conserved cysteine through the conserved F or W. Each record gives: V gene, J gene, D gene, clone size, CDR3 DNA, CDR3 protein. The D gene is left open where the match is weak. Some rows have no size entry. The others give once, few or many, or a class for an expanded clone.

>TRBV9|TRBJ2-3|-|many
TGTGCCAACCCCGGGAGTCTTGCGGCAGATACGCAGTATTTT
CANPGSLAADTQYF
>TRBV9|TRBJ2-3|TRBD2|many
TGTGCCAGCAGCGTAGGGGCTAGCGGCTACACAGATACGCAGTATTTT
CASSVGASGYTDTQYF
>TRBV15|TRBJ2-5|TRBD2|many
TGTGCCACCAGCAGAGATAAAGCGGGGGGGCCAGAGACCCAGTACTTC
CATSRDKAGGPETQYF
>TRBV4-1|TRBJ2-1|-|many
TGCGCCAGCAGCCAAGACGGACTACGCTACTACAATGAGCAGTTCTTC
CASSQDGLRYYNEQFF
>TRBV6-6|TRBJ2-7|TRBD1|many
TGTGCCAGCAGACCAGACAGGGGCCGGTCCTACGAGCAGTACTTC
CASRPDRGRSYEQYF
>TRBV3-1|TRBJ2-1|-|many
TGTGCCAGCAGTACGGGGGCCGGGGAGCAGTTCTTC
CASSTGAGEQFF
>TRBV7-2|TRBJ1-6|-|many
TGTGCCAGCAGCTTAAATGATTCACCCCTCCACTTT
CASSLNDSPLHF
>TRBV20-1|TRBJ2-1|-|many
TGCAGTGCTGGTAACAGGGTGAATATCAATGAGCAGTTCTTC
CSAGNRVNINEQFF
>TRBV29-1|TRBJ2-4|-|many
TGCAGCGTATTGACCCAAAACATTCAGTACTTC
CSVLTQNIQYF
>TRBV20-1|TRBJ1-1|-|many
TGCAGTGCCATTTTGGGGAACACTGAAGCTTTCTTT
CSAILGNTEAFF
>TRBV9|TRBJ2-2|TRBD1|-
TGTGCCAGCAGCTCAGACAGGGCGGCCGGGGAGCTGTTTTTT
CASSSDRAAGELFF
>TRBV18|TRBJ2-3|-|few
TGTGCCAGCTCACCTACAGATACGCAGTATTTT
CASSPTDTQYF
>TRBV28|TRBJ2-1|-|many
TGTGCCAGCAGCACCGGGGCTAGGAACAATGAGCAGTTCTTC
CASSTGARNNEQFF
>TRBV7-2|TRBJ2-5|TRBD1|many
TGTGCCAGCAGCCATAACCGGGACAGGGGTGGAGAGACCCAGTACTTC
CASSHNRDRGGETQYF
>TRBV20-1|TRBJ1-1|-|many
TGCAGTGCTCCGAACACGAACACTGAAGCTTTCTTT
CSAPNTNTEAFF
>TRBV12-3/TRBV12-4|TRBJ1-1|-|few
TGTGCCAGCAGTTTATCCGGGGGAGGGGGCACTGAAGCTTTCTTT
CASSLSGGGGTEAFF
>TRBV29-1|TRBJ2-1|-|many
TGCAGCGTTCACCCTGCGGGGGCAGGGAATGAGCAGTTCTTC
CSVHPAGAGNEQFF
>TRBV7-2|TRBJ2-1|-|many
TGTGCCAGCAGCTTAGGTTGGTCGGGGCGGGGCTCCTACAATGAGCAGTTCTTC
CASSLGWSGRGSYNEQFF
>TRBV6-5|TRBJ1-2|-|many
TGTGCCAGCAGTTACTCGAGTCTAGGGGGCTATGGCTACACCTTC
CASSYSSLGGYGYTF
>TRBV6-6|TRBJ2-5|TRBD2|-
TGTGCCAGCAGTTATGGAGCGGGAGGGCTTTTAGAGACCCAGTACTTC
CASSYGAGGLLETQYF
>TRBV12-3/TRBV12-4|TRBJ1-2|TRBD1|many
TGTGCCAGCAGTTTAAGTTTTGGACAGGGGGCTAACTATGGCTACACCTTC
CASSLSFGQGANYGYTF
>TRBV15|TRBJ2-3|TRBD2|many
TGTGCCACCAGCCGACGGACGGCGGGGGAGCAAACGCAGTATTTT
CATSRRTAGEQTQYF
>TRBV9|TRBJ1-2|TRBD1|many
TGTGCCAGCACCCTACGGGGGACAGGGGAGGACTATGGCTACACCTTC
CASTLRGTGEDYGYTF
>TRBV28|TRBJ2-2|TRBD1|many
TGTGCCAGCACCTCGGAGGGACAGGGGGCCGGGGAGCTGTTTTTT
CASTSEGQGAGELFF
>TRBV19|TRBJ1-4|-|-
TGTGCCAGTACCGGAGCGACAGCAATAAATGAAAAACTGTTTTTT
CASTGATAINEKLFF
>TRBV6-5|TRBJ2-3|-|once
TGTGCCAGCAGGTCGGATTACACAGATACGCAGTATTTT
CASRSDYTDTQYF
>TRBV10-3|TRBJ1-2|-|many
TGTGCCATCAGTGAGTCGGGATGGGTCTACACCTTC
CAISESGWVYTF
>TRBV6-2/TRBV6-3|TRBJ2-3|-|many
TGTGCCAGCAGTCAACAGGCCGCTACGCAGTATTTT
CASSQQAATQYF
>TRBV4-1|TRBJ1-1|-|-
TGCGCCAGCAGCCAAGATTCGTCCAGGGGAGGCACTGAAGCTTTCTTT
CASSQDSSRGGTEAFF
>TRBV20-1|TRBJ2-1|TRBD2|many
TGCAGTGCTACCACGGGGGGGGCCGGGGAGCAGTTCTTC
CSATTGGAGEQFF
>TRBV27|TRBJ2-1|TRBD2|many
TGTGCCAGCAGTTTTGGGTCCCCTAGCGGTCTGGTCAATGAGCAGTTCTTC
CASSFGSPSGLVNEQFF
>TRBV15|TRBJ2-2|TRBD2|many
TGTGCCACCAGCAGGGGGACTAGTTACGGGGAGCTGTTTTTT
CATSRGTSYGELFF
>TRBV7-2|TRBJ1-3|-|many
TGTGCCAGCAGCTTAGCAGACTACTCTGGAAACACCATATATTTT
CASSLADYSGNTIYF
>TRBV28|TRBJ1-2|TRBD1|many
TGTGCCAGCAGTTCTCACAGGGGGCGCGTGAATGGCTACACCTTC
CASSSHRGRVNGYTF
>TRBV6-5|TRBJ1-1|-|-
TGTGCCAGCAGCTCCCAACCTACACGGAACACTGAAGCTTTCTTT
CASSSQPTRNTEAFF
>TRBV13|TRBJ1-1|-|many
TGTGCCAGCAGGGGGGGGAACGACGGACCCCCCAGGGTGCTCTTT
CASRGGNDGPPRVLF
>TRBV20-1|TRBJ2-1|TRBD2|few
TGCAGTGCTACGAGCGGGAGGGCCTCGAATGAGCAGTTCTTC
CSATSGRASNEQFF
>TRBV6-2/TRBV6-3|TRBJ2-7|-|many
TGTGCCAGCAGTTCGACGGGGGGCCTATGGGAGCAGTACTTC
CASSSTGGLWEQYF
>TRBV24-1|TRBJ1-2|-|many
TGTGCCACCAGTGCTCCCGTGCCCTTGGGAGGTGGCTACACCTTC
CATSAPVPLGGGYTF
>TRBV7-9|TRBJ2-3|-|few
TGTGCCAGCAGCTTATTGGGCGCGGGGCAAACGGTGGCAGATACGCAGTATTTT
CASSLLGAGQTVADTQYF
>TRBV6-5|TRBJ2-5|-|-
TGTGCCAGCAGGGGTTGGCAAGAGACCCAGTACTTC
CASRGWQETQYF
>TRBV25-1|TRBJ2-2|-|many
TGTGCCAGCAGTGAAAATGGAGTCTGGGGGTCCGGGGAGCTGTTTTTT
CASSENGVWGSGELFF
>TRBV3-1|TRBJ2-7|TRBD2|-
TGTGCCAGCAGCCCAACTAGCGGGGGGGCGTTTGATGAGCAGTACTTC
CASSPTSGGAFDEQYF
>TRBV5-1|TRBJ1-2|TRBD1|many
TGCGCCAGCAGCCTCCGGGACAGCCTATATGGCTACACCTTC
CASSLRDSLYGYTF
>TRBV7-2|TRBJ2-3|-|many
TGTGCCAGCAGCTCTTCGGGCGGGGTAGATACGCAGTATTTT
CASSSSGGVDTQYF
>TRBV5-5|TRBJ1-4|-|many
TGTGCCAGCAGCTTGAGGGCAACTAATGAAAAACTGTTTTTT
CASSLRATNEKLFF
>TRBV12-3/TRBV12-4|TRBJ1-3|-|many
TGTGCCAGCAGCATTTCGGGGGGTTCTGGAAACACCATATATTTT
CASSISGGSGNTIYF
>TRBV7-8|TRBJ1-6|-|many
TGTGCCAGCAGCTTGGGGCAGGCAGAGAATTCACCCCTCCACTTT
CASSLGQAENSPLHF
>TRBV5-1|TRBJ2-1|TRBD1|-
TGCGCCAGCAGCGAGGGGACAGGGAAGGCCACCGAGCAGTTCTTC
CASSEGTGKATEQFF
>TRBV28|TRBJ1-6|TRBD1|many
TGTGCCAGCAGTTCTGACAGGGGGAATTCACCCCTCCACTTT
CASSSDRGNSPLHF